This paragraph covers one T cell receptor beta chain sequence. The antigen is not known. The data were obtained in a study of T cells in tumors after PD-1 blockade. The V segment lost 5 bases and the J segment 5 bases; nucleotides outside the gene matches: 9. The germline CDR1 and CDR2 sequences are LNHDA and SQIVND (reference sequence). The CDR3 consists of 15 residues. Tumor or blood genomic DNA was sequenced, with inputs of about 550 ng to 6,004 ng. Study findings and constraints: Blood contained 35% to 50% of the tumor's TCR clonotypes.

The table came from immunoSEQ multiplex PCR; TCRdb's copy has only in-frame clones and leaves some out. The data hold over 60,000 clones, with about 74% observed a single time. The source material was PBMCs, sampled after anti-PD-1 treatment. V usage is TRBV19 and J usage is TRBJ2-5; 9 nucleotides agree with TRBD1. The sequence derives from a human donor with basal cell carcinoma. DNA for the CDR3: TGTGCCAGTAGTGGCGGGACAGGGTCCTGGGAGACCCAGTACTTC. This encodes CASSGGTGSWETQYF.